What follows describes a single T cell receptor (beta chain). Profiled with immunoSEQ multiplex PCR; TCRdb holds only in-frame clones, not every one. The sample consists of fewer than 90,000 clones, roughly 89% of them appearing once. The sample originates from a study of OX40 agonist ivuxolimab in advanced cancers. CDR3 size: 15 residues. CDR1 is KGHSH and CDR2 is LQKENI in the germline V gene. Deletions cut 0 bases from V and 0 bases from J, with 8 bases between. This specimen consisted of CD4+ or CD8+ T cells sorted from blood, obtained in a trial of the OX40 agonist ivuxolimab. The chain combines TRBV18 with TRBJ1-1; D gene unclear. The receptor was isolated from an adult with an advanced solid tumor such as melanoma, head and neck, liver or kidney cancer. The CDR3: CASSPPHRMNTEAFF. CDR3 DNA sequence: TGTGCCAGCTCACCACCTCACAGAATGAACACTGAAGCTTTCTTT.